This TCR beta chain originates from a study of blood T cell repertoires in COVID-19. Study details: In each case, the material was cDNA or gDNA derived from T cells, B-cell-depleted T cells, or PBMCs.

There are 15 residues in the CDR3. Deletions cut 7 bases from V and 4 bases from J, with 19 bases between. CDR1 and CDR2 from the germline V gene are LGHNA and YSLEER. Methods used by the authors: Quantification of nucleated cells was approximated via reference gene primer amplification. TCRdb's copy holds only in-frame clones and misses some; the assay was immunoSEQ multiplex PCR. V and J calls and clone size follow that table, whereas D and trimming were derived from the DNA. The table lists about 83,000 clones, more than 65% of them singletons, with 15% to 20% in the top ten. The sample comprised peripheral blood. The TCR originated in a woman of 80 years or more with active or convalescent COVID-19. V and J are TRBV4-3 and TRBJ1-1; weak D call: TRBD1 (6 bases). The CDR3 coding sequence is TGCGCCAGCACTAAAGGGGGGGATGCGAGCACTGAAGCTTTCTTT. Residues: CASTKGGDASTEAFF.